The present T cell receptor (beta chain) was sequenced within a study of T cell responses to AZD1222 COVID-19 vaccine. Whole-study findings and limits: Repertoires were obtained only post-peak T cell response. There were vaccine-associated CD4 TCRs across spike, dominant at 160-218 and 743-854. The donor cohort was predominantly white British with a female majority, and clonal diversity may have been underestimated.

Method: immunoSEQ multiplex PCR; TCRdb's copy keeps in-frame clones and lacks some. The data show about 85,000 clones, with about 86% seen just once and 5.5% to 8% held by the top ten. To note about this clone: Its antigen remains unknown.

The CDR3 contains 14 residues. Trimming removed 9 bases at V and 0 bases at J, with 12 bases between. The V gene's germline CDR1 is LNHDA and CDR2 SQIVND (reference sequence). The sequencing here drew on peripheral blood, taken on day 0 of AZD1222 vaccination. The rearrangement joins TRBV19 to TRBJ1-3, with D possibly being TRBD1 (6 bases). The TCR was taken from an adult in good health. CDR3: CASRRGSSGNTIYF. CDR3 DNA sequence: TGTGCCAGCCGGAGGGGGAGCTCTGGAAACACCATATATTTT.